The 8 T cell receptor beta chains reported below all come from one sample, sequenced in a study of blood T cell repertoires in COVID-19. Using immunoSEQ multiplex PCR, the repertoire was profiled, and TCRdb retains in-frame clones only, with some absent. The sample has tens of thousands of clones, over 65% seen once. Sequences were obtained from peripheral blood. All receptors derive from a human donor in a cohort sampled during active COVID-19.

This clone was seen a few times. The gene calls are TRBV27 and TRBJ1-1; the D gene is possibly TRBD1 (5 bases). Germline CDR1 MNHEY, CDR2 SMNVEV (reference sequence). Trimming cost V 7 bases and J 6 bases, with 18 bases left between them. The CDR3 has 14 residues. Here the CDR3 DNA reads TGTGCCAGCATTAGCCAGAGACCGGGGGCTGAAGCTTTCTTT. Amino acid sequence: CASISQRPGAEAFF.

This clone turned up a few times. J is TRBJ2-5 and V is TRBV2; D remains unclear. The CDR3 length is 11 residues. Trimming left V 3 bases short and J 3 bases short, with 2 bases between. Germline V lookup: CDR1 SNHLY, CDR2 FYNNEI. The CDR3 reads CASSDEETQYF. CDR3 sequence (DNA): TGTGCCAGCAGTGACGAAGAGACCCAGTACTTC.

In the case of this clone: In the same sample, other DNA sequences code for this CDR3. V usage is TRBV5-5 and J usage is TRBJ2-7; 9 bases line up with TRBD1. The CDR3 spans 15 residues. Germline V gene lookup returns CDR1 SGHKS and CDR2 YYEKEE (reference sequence). Germline trimming cut 4 bases from V and 6 bases from J; bases unmatched to any gene: 11. In DNA, the CDR3 is TGTGCCAGCAGCCCGGGGACAGGGTTGAAGTCCGAGCAGTACTTC. This encodes CASSPGTGLKSEQYF.

V and J are TRBV5-6 and TRBJ2-3; 7 bases agree with TRBD1. After removal of 3 bases from V and 4 bases from J, the junction contained 14 bases not matched to a gene. Germline assignment: CDR1 SGHDT and CDR2 YYEEEE. The CDR3 runs 17 residues. The chain's CDR3 is CASSSSRLGGAADTQYF. The CDR3 DNA follows: TGTGCCAGCAGCTCCTCGAGGCTAGGGGGCGCCGCAGATACGCAGTATTTT. The full variable domain, with the rest looked up from reference TRBV5-6 and TRBJ2-3, is DAGVTQSPTHLIKTRGQQVTLRCSPKSGHDTVSWYQQALGQGPQFIFQYYEEEERQRGNFPDRFSGHQFPNYSSELNVNALLLGDSALYLCASSSSRLGGAADTQYFGPGTRLTVL.

Regarding this clone: A read error may produce the germline difference seen at one junction end. This chain's CDR3 is CASSLGQGGSF. DNA of the CDR3: TGTGCCAGCTCCCTGGGACAGGGCGGATCATTT. This rearrangement joins TRBV12-3 or TRBV12-4 to TRBJ1-1; TRBD1 agrees at 9 bases. The CDR3 consists of 11 residues.

This chain uses TRBV6-2 or TRBV6-3 with TRBJ2-5; 7 bases agree with TRBD1. This CDR3 is 15 amino acids long. CDR1 and CDR2 from the germline V gene are MNHEY and SVGEGT. Trimming cost V 6 bases and J 4 bases; bases outside gene matches: 11. Written as DNA, the CDR3 is TGTGCCAGCAGCCGGGACAGCCTTAGAAGAGAGACCCAGTACTTC. Protein sequence: CASSRDSLRRETQYF.

The chain's CDR3 is CASSARGGWEQYF. The CDR3 DNA follows: TGTGCCAGCAGTGCCCGGGGGGGGTGGGAGCAGTACTTC. The chain combines TRBV27 with TRBJ2-7; TRBD2 matches 8 bases. CDR3 length: 13 residues. Looked up from germline, CDR1 is MNHEY and CDR2 is SMNVEV (reference sequence). The V and J ends lost 5 bases and 7 bases, in that order; junction bases with no gene match: 7.

The rearrangement links TRBV19 to TRBJ2-5, with a tentative D call TRBD2 (7 bases). In germline, CDR1 is LNHDA, CDR2 SQIVND (reference sequence). The CDR3 sequence is 15 residues long. V shed 3 bases and J shed 5 bases, with 16 bases lying between them. For the CDR3, the DNA is TGTGCCAGTAGTATCAACGGGGGGCGCAAGGAGACCCAGTACTTC. Its translation: CASSINGGRKETQYF.